This T cell receptor (beta chain) was sequenced in a study of PD-1 blockade in classical Hodgkin lymphoma. Sequencing was performed with immunoSEQ multiplex PCR; in TCRdb, only in-frame clones are kept and a portion is missing. The repertoire holds about 39,000 clones, with over 65% as singletons. This CDR3 region has 15 residues. Germline V CDR1 and CDR2: LNHDA, SQIVND (reference sequence). V lost 6 bases and J lost 0; bases outside the gene matches: 5. The time point: cycle 4 day 1 (C4D1), after six to seven weeks of nivolumab. With no exception, relapse followed autologous stem cell transplantation in all patients, and brentuximab vedotin exposure varied. Best outcomes ranged across complete response, partial response and progressive disease. Notes on the study in general: Baseline TCR diversity was reportedly lower in newly diagnosed patients than healthy donors. Patients starting nivolumab less than 1 year after ASCT had lower diversity and were excluded from later analyses.

On this clone itself: Its antigen is unknown.

This chain uses TRBV19 with TRBJ2-1; 7 nucleotides match TRBD2. The TCR comes from a human donor with classical Hodgkin lymphoma. The sample here was peripheral blood mononuclear cells (PBMCs), taken before the fourth cycle of nivolumab. CDR3 amino acids: CASRRAGSSYNEQFF. In DNA, the CDR3 is TGTGCCAGTAGAAGAGCGGGGAGCTCCTACAATGAGCAGTTCTTC.